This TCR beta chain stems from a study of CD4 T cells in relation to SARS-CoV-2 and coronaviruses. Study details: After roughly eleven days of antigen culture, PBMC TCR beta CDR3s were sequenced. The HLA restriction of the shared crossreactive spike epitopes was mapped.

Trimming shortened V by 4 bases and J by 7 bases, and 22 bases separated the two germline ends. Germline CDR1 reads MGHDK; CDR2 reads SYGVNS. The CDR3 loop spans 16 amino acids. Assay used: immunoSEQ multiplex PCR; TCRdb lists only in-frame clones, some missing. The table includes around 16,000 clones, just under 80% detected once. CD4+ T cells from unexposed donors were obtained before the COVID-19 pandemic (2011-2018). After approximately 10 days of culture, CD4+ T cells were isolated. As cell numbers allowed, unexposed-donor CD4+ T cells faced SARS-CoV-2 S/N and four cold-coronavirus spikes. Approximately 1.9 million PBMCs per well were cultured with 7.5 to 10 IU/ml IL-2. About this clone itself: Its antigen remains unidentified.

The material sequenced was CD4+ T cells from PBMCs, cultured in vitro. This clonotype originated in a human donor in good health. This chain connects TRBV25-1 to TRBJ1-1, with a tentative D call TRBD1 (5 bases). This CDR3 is CASSGASDSSWGEAFF. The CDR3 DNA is TGTGCCAGCAGTGGGGCTAGCGACAGTTCCTGGGGTGAAGCTTTCTTT. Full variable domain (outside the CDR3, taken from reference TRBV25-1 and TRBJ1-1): EADIYQTPRYLVIGTGKKITLECSQTMGHDKMYWYQQDPGMELHLIHYSYGVNSTEKGDLSSESTVSRIRTEHFPLTLESARPSHTSQYLCASSGASDSSWGEAFFGQGTRLTVV.